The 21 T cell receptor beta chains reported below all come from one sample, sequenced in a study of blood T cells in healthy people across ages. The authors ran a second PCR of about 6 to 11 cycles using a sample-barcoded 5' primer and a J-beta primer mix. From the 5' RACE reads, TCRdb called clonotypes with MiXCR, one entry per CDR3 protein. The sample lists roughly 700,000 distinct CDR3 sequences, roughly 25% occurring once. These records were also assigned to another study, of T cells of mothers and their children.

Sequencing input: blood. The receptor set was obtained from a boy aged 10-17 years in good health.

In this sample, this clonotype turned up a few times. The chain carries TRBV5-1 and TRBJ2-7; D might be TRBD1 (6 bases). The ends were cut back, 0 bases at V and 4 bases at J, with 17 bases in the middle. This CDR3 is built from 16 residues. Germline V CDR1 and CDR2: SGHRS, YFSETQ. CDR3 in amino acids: CASSLATGTPLYEQYF. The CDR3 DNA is TGCGCCAGCAGCTTGGCCACCGGGACACCCCTATACGAGCAGTACTTC. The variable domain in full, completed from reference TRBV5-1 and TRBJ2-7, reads KAGVTQTPRYLIKTRGQQVTLSCSPISGHRSVSWYQQTPGQGLQFLFEYFSETQRNKGNFPGRFSGRQFSNSRSEMNVSTLELGDSALYLCASSLATGTPLYEQYFGPGTRLTVT.

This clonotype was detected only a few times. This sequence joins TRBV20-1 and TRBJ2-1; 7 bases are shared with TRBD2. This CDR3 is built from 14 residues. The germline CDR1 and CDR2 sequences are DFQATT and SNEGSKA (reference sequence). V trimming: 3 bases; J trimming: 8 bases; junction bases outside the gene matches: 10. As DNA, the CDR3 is TGCAGTGCTAGGGAGAGGGAGGGCTTCGATGAGCAGTTCTTC. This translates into CSAREREGFDEQFF.

The chain's CDR3 is CASSSPTKAGAFYEQYF. The CDR3 DNA is TGTGCCAGCAGTTCCCCCACCAAAGCGGGAGCTTTCTACGAGCAGTACTTC. This chain connects TRBV28 to TRBJ2-7, with 8 bases lining up with TRBD2. The CDR3 runs 17 residues. V shed 4 bases, J shed 3 bases, and the junction held 14 bases outside the gene matches. Germline V gene sequence: CDR1 MDHEN, CDR2 SYDVKM.

CDR3 loop: CAEDGELFF. CDR3 sequence (DNA): TGCGCCGAGGACGGGGAGCTGTTTTTT. The V and J genes are TRBV5-1 and TRBJ2-2; D call uncertain. CDR1 SGHRS and CDR2 YFSETQ come from the germline V gene. The CDR3 totals 9 residues. Trimming took 10 bases from V and 7 from J, leaving 5 bases between them. The variable domain in full, completed from reference TRBV5-1 and TRBJ2-2, reads KAGVTQTPRYLIKTRGQQVTLSCSPISGHRSVSWYQQTPGQGLQFLFEYFSETQRNKGNFPGRFSGRQFSNSRSEMNVSTLELGDSALYLCAEDGELFFGEGSRLTVL.

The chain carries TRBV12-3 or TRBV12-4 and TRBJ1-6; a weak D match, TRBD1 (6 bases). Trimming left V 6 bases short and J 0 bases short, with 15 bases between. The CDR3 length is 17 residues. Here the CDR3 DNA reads TGTGCCAGCAGCGCCAATACAGGGAACTCCTATAATTCACCCCTCCACTTT. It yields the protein CASSANTGNSYNSPLHF.

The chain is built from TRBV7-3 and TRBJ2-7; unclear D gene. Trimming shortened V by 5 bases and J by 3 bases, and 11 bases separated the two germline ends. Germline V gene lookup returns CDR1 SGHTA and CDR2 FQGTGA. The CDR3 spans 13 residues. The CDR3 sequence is CASSPTFGYEQYF. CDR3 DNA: TGTGCCAGCAGCCCCACTTTTGGCTACGAGCAGTACTTC.

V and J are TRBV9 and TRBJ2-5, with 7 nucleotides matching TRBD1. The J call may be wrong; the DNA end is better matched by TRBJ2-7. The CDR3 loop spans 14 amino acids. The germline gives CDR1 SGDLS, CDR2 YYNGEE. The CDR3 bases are TGTGCCAGCAGCCCTTGGGACAGTTTGTACGAGCAGTACTTC. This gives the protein CASSPWDSLYEQYF.

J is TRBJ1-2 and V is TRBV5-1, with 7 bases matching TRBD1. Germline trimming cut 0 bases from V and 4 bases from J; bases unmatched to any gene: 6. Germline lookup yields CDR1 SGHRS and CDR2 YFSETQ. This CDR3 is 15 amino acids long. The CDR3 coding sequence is TGCGCCAGCAGCTTGGCTTCGGGACAGATCTATGGCTACACCTTC. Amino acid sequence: CASSLASGQIYGYTF. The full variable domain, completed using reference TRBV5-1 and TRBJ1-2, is KAGVTQTPRYLIKTRGQQVTLSCSPISGHRSVSWYQQTPGQGLQFLFEYFSETQRNKGNFPGRFSGRQFSNSRSEMNVSTLELGDSALYLCASSLASGQIYGYTFGSGTRLTVV.

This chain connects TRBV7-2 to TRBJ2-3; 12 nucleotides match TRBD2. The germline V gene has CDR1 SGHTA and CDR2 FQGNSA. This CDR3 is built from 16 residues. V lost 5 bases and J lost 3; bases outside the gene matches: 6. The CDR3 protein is CASSQRLAGVTDTQYF. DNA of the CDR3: TGTGCCAGCAGCCAACGACTAGCGGGAGTGACAGATACGCAGTATTTT. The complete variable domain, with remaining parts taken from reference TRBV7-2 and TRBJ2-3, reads GAGVSQSPSNKVTEKGKDVELRCDPISGHTALYWYRQSLGQGLEFLIYFQGNSAPDKSGLPSDRFSAERTGGSVSTLTIQRTQQEDSAVYLCASSQRLAGVTDTQYFGPGTRLTVL.

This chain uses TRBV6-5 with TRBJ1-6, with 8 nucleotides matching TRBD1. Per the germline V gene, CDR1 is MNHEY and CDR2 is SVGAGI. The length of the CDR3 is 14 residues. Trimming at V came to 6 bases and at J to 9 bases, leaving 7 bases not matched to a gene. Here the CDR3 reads CASSSGQAPSPLHF. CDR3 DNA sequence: TGTGCCAGCAGCTCGGGACAGGCACCTTCACCCCTCCACTTT.

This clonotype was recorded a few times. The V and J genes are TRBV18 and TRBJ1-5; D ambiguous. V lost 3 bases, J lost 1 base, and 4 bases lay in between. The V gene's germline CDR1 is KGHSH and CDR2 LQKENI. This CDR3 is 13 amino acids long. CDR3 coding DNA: TGTGCCAGCTCACCGGCGAGCAATCAGCCCCAGCATTTT. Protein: CASSPASNQPQHF.

CDR3 sequence reads: CSAWGTGPYEQYF. In DNA form, the CDR3 reads TGCAGTGCCTGGGGGACGGGACCTTACGAGCAGTACTTC. V usage is TRBV20-1 and J usage is TRBJ2-7; D may correspond to TRBD1 or TRBD2 (5 bases each). The ends were cut back, 6 bases at V and 4 bases at J, with 16 bases in the middle. This CDR3 region has 13 residues. The germline V gene has CDR1 DFQATT and CDR2 SNEGSKA (reference sequence).

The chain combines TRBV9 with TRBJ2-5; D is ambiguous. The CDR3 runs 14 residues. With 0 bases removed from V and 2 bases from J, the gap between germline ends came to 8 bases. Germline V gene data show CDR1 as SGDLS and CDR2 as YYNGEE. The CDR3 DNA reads TGTGCCAGCAGCGTAGGGCGGCGACAAGAGACCCAGTACTTC. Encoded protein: CASSVGRRQETQYF. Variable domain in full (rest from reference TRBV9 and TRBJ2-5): DSGVTQTPKHLITATGQRVTLRCSPRSGDLSVYWYQQSLDQGLQFLIQYYNGEERAKGNILERFSAQQFPDLHSELNLSSLELGDSALYFCASSVGRRQETQYFGPGTRLLVL.

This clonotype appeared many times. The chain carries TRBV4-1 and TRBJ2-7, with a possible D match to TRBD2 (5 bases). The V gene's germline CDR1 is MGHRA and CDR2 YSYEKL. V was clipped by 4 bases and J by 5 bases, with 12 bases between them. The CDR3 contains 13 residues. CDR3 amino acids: CASSLGGGNEQYF. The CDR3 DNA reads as TGCGCCAGCAGCCTCGGAGGTGGGAACGAGCAGTACTTC.

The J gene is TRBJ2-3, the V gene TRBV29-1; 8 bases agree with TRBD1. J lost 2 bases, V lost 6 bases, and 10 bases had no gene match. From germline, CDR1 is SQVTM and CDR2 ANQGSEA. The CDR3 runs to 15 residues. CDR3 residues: CSVAGQGRHTDTQYF. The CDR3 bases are TGCAGCGTCGCAGGACAGGGACGACACACAGATACGCAGTATTTT.

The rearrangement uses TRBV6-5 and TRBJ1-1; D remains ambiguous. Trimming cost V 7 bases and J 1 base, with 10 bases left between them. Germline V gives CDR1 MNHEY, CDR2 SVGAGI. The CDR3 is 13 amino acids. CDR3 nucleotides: TGTGCCAGCAATGATAACAGGAACACTGAAGCTTTCTTT. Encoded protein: CASNDNRNTEAFF.

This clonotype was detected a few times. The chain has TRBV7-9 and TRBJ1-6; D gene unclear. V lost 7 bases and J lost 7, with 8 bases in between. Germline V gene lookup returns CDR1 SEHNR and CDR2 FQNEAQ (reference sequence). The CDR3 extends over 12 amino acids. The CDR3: CASTEGNSPLHF. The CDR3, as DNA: TGTGCCAGCACCGAAGGAAATTCACCCCTCCACTTT.

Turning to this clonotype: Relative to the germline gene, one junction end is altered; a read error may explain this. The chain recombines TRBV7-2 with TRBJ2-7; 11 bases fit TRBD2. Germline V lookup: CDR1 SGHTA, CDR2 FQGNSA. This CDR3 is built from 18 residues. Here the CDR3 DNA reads TGCGCCAGCAGCTTAGCGGGGGGGCTACAGGGTTCTGGCTACGAGCAGTACTTC. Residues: CASSLAGGLQGSGYEQYF.

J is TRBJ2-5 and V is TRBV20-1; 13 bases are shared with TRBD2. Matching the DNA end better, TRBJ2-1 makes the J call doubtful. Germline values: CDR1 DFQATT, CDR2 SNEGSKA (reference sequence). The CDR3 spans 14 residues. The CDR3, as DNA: TGCAGTGCACTTCGGACTAGCGGGAGCTATGAGCAGTTCTTC. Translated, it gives CSALRTSGSYEQFF.

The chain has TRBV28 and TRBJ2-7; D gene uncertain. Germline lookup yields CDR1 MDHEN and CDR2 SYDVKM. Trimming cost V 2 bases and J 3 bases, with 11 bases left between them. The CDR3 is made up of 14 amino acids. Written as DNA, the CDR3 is TGTGCCAGCAGTTTAGCCACACAACGCTACGAGCAGTACTTC. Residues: CASSLATQRYEQYF.

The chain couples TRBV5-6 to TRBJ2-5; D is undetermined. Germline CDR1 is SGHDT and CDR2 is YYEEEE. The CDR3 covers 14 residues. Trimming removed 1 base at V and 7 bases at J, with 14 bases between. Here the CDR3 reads CASSLTSAVGTQYF. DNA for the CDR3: TGTGCCAGCAGCTTGACGAGCGCCGTGGGGACCCAGTACTTC.